This T cell receptor (beta chain) is drawn from a study of tumor and adjacent non-tumor tissue in lung cancer. The wider study: There were about 12 adenocarcinoma, a couple of squamous cell carcinoma and 1 small cell lung cancer cases. Whole-study results and caveats: Significantly higher TCR diversity was found in tumor than normal lung.

Germline CDR1 reads WNHNN; CDR2 reads SYGVQD (reference sequence). V shed 4 bases, J shed 6 bases, and the junction held 6 bases outside the gene matches. This CDR3 contains 14 residues. Note on this clonotype: Its antigen is unknown.

No cell sorting was done before RNA was extracted from the tissue. TCRbeta libraries were built with three rounds of nested PCR, modified from ARM-PCR. TCRdb reanalysed the multiplex PCR reads using MiXCR and keeps one entry per CDR3 protein. The sample lists 220,000 or so distinct CDR3 sequences; about 76% were seen once. Sequencing was performed on lung tumor tissue. This receptor was taken from a man in his fifties or sixties with non-small cell lung cancer. V and J are TRBV10-1 and TRBJ2-7, with 10 bases identical to TRBD2. The CDR3 protein is CASSGASGSGEQYF. The CDR3 DNA reads as TGCGCCAGCAGTGGTGCTAGCGGGAGTGGCGAGCAGTACTTC.